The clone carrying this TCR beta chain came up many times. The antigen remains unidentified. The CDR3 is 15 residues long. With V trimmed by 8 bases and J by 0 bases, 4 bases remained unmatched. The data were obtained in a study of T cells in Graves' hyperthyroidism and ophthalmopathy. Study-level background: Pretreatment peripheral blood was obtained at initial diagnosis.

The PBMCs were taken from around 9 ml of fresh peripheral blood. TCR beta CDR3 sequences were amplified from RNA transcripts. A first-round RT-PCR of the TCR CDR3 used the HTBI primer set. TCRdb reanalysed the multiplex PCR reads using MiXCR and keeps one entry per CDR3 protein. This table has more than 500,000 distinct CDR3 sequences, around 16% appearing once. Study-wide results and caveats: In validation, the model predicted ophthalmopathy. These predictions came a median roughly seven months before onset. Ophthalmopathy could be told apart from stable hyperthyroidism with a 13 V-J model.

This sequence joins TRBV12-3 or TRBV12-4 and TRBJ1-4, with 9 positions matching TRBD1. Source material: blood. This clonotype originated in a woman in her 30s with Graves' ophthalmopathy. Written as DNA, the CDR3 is TGTGCCAGCCAGGGACAGGGCCCAACTAATGAAAAACTGTTTTTT. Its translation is CASQGQGPTNEKLFF.